This paragraph covers one T cell receptor beta chain sequence. What it binds is unknown. Germline lookup yields CDR1 SGHDT and CDR2 YYEEEE. The CDR3 is 13 amino acids. The V gene lost 7 bases and the J gene lost 4 bases, with 15 bases spanning the gap. This specimen comes from a study of shared clonotypes between healthy human individuals. Profiling relied on immunoSEQ multiplex PCR, and the TCRdb table lists in-frame clones only, not all of them. Seen here are millions of clones, 90% to 95% observed once, and the top ten hold more than 0.1%. The study's findings and limits: Unshared clonotypes carried lower generation probabilities than those common to all four donors. What naive subsets generally showed was a larger estimated richness than memory subsets showed.

The sample was naive CD4+ T cells sorted from blood. Regarding subset: CD45RA+ positively selected. The sequence came from a man aged 18 to 35 in good health. The J gene is TRBJ2-7, the V gene TRBV5-6; possibly TRBD1 for D (5 bases). The DNA for the CDR3 is TGTGCCAGCCGTCAACAGGTGACTTACGAGCAGTACTTC. Translation gives CASRQQVTYEQYF.